A single sample is the source of the 13 T cell receptor beta chains below, sequenced in a study of OX40 agonist ivuxolimab in advanced cancers. Some clones are missing from TCRdb's copy, which holds only in-frame ones; the method was immunoSEQ multiplex PCR. The sample carries tens of thousands of clones, 85% to 90% recorded once. Sequencing used CD4+ or CD8+ T cells sorted from blood, obtained in a trial of the OX40 agonist ivuxolimab. These receptors all come from an adult with an advanced solid tumor such as melanoma, head and neck, liver or kidney cancer.

The chain is built from TRBV9 and TRBJ2-3; TRBD2 is a possible D gene (6 bases). The V end lost 5 bases, the J end lost 5 bases, and 18 bases lay between the germline ends. The CDR3 spans 15 residues. Germline V gene sequence: CDR1 SGDLS, CDR2 YYNGEE. CDR3 nucleotide sequence: TGTGCCAGCAGTGAGGTTCTACGGGGAGGAGATACGCAGTATTTT. Translation: CASSEVLRGGDTQYF.

The rearrangement uses TRBV5-4 and TRBJ2-2, with TRBD2 matching over 15 bases. J lost 8 bases, V lost 4 bases, and 18 bases had no gene match. The CDR3 totals 20 residues. Germline CDR1 SGHNT, CDR2 YYREEE (reference sequence). For the CDR3, the DNA is TGTGCCAGCAGCGGCGGACTAGCGGGGGGGCGGGGCCCCCGAGGAGGGGAGCTGTTTTTT. Translating gives CASSGGLAGGRGPRGGELFF.

The V and J genes are TRBV5-4 and TRBJ1-3, with TRBD1 identical over 7 bases. CDR1 SGHNT and CDR2 YYREEE come from the germline V gene (reference sequence). The CDR3 is 15 amino acids. Trimming at V came to 2 bases and at J to 0 bases, leaving 2 bases not matched to a gene. The CDR3: CASSFDRDSGNTIYF. CDR3 sequence (DNA): TGTGCCAGCAGCTTTGACAGGGACTCTGGAAACACCATATATTTT.

This clone was seen just once. This sequence joins TRBV11-1 and TRBJ2-7, with D possibly matching TRBD1 (6 bases). The CDR3 has 15 residues. Trimming removed 3 bases from V and 2 bases from J, with 14 bases in between. CDR1 SGHAT and CDR2 FQDESV come from the germline V gene (reference sequence). CDR3 sequence: CASSFSRGTTYEQYF. The CDR3 DNA reads TGTGCCAGCAGCTTCAGCAGGGGAACTACCTACGAGCAGTACTTC.

V usage is TRBV7-3 and J usage is TRBJ2-2; 10 nucleotides match TRBD1. The CDR3 runs 16 residues. Trimming cost V 4 bases and J 5 bases; bases outside gene matches: 7. The germline V gene encodes CDR1 SGHTA and CDR2 FQGTGA. The CDR3, as DNA: TGTGCCAGCAGCTCCTTCGGGACAGGGGCGACCGGGGAGCTGTTTTTT. This sequence encodes CASSSFGTGATGELFF.

The chain carries TRBV7-9 and TRBJ1-2; D is possibly TRBD1 (5 bases). CDR1 is SEHNR, CDR2 FQNEAQ, per germline (reference sequence). V lost 1 base to trimming and J lost 0 bases, with 9 bases between them. The CDR3 is made up of 15 amino acids. CDR3 DNA: TGTGCCAGCAGCTTAGATGGGGCAGCTAACTATGGCTACACCTTC. This translates into CASSLDGAANYGYTF.

The chain links TRBV7-6 to TRBJ1-1; D gene uncertain. CDR1 and CDR2 (germline): SGHVS, FNYEAQ. CDR3 length equals 15 residues. The germline V and J ends were trimmed by 5 bases and 8 bases, with 21 bases remaining between them. The CDR3 nucleotides are TGTGCCAGCAGCCTTAAGACGGGCCTCCCCGGGGAAGCTTTCTTT. It yields the protein CASSLKTGLPGEAFF. The full variable domain, with the rest looked up from reference TRBV7-6 and TRBJ1-1, is GAGVSQSPRYKVTKRGQDVALRCDPISGHVSLYWYRQALGQGPEFLTYFNYEAQQDKSGLPNDRFSAERPEGSISTLTIQRTEQRDSAMYRCASSLKTGLPGEAFFGQGTRLTVV.

This rearrangement joins TRBV19 to TRBJ2-3; a possible D gene is TRBD1 (5 bases). The CDR3 runs to 13 residues. The V gene's germline CDR1 is LNHDA and CDR2 SQIVND (reference sequence). V was shortened by 3 bases and J by 4 bases, with 8 bases between the two germline ends. Here the CDR3 DNA reads TGTGCCAGTAGTATCAGGGTAGCAGATACGCAGTATTTT. This encodes CASSIRVADTQYF.

The chain has TRBV2 and TRBJ2-1; 15 nucleotides match TRBD2. Germline loops: CDR1 SNHLY, CDR2 FYNNEI. After removal of 7 bases from V and 7 bases from J, the junction contained 8 bases not matched to a gene. The CDR3 covers 16 residues. The CDR3 DNA follows: TGTGCCAGCATTCCGGGACTAGCGGGGGGTCGAAATGAGCAGTTCTTC. Protein: CASIPGLAGGRNEQFF.

This clone is a singleton in its sample. The chain uses TRBV2 and TRBJ1-4; D uncertain. V was shortened by 8 bases and J by 0 bases, with 10 bases between the two germline ends. From germline, CDR1 is SNHLY and CDR2 FYNNEI. The CDR3 totals 14 residues. The CDR3 loop reads CASHGPATNEKLFF. CDR3 nucleotide sequence: TGTGCCAGCCATGGGCCTGCAACTAATGAAAAACTGTTTTTT.

Remarks on this clone: Other DNA sequences within the sample encode an identical CDR3. The V call is TRBV11-2, the J call TRBJ1-1, with unresolved D. Germline V CDR1 and CDR2: SGHAT, FQNNGV. CDR3 length equals 14 residues. V gave up 4 bases and J gave up 1 base, with 10 bases separating them. In nucleotides, the CDR3 is TGTGCCAGCAGCTCCCTCAAGGGGAACACTGAAGCTTTCTTT. Translated, it gives CASSSLKGNTEAFF.

The chain links TRBV19 to TRBJ1-1; maybe TRBD1 (5 bases). The ends were cut back, 5 bases at V and 5 bases at J, with 21 bases in the middle. CDR3 length equals 16 residues. The germline gives CDR1 LNHDA, CDR2 SQIVND (reference sequence). In DNA, the CDR3 is TGTGCCAGTAGTCTTCCTTTCAGGGCGGGGGGGACTGAAGCTTTCTTT. Protein: CASSLPFRAGGTEAFF.

V is TRBV28 and J is TRBJ2-2; D is perhaps TRBD2 (6 bases). Trimming removed 3 bases at V and 6 bases at J, with 23 bases between. This CDR3 contains 18 residues. CDR1 and CDR2 (germline): MDHEN, SYDVKM. CDR3 protein: CASSFPRGTRAKAGELFF. Written as DNA, the CDR3 is TGTGCCAGCAGTTTCCCGCGGGGAACTCGGGCTAAGGCCGGGGAGCTGTTTTTT.